This T cell receptor beta chain came from a study of T cell changes during pregnancy in multiple sclerosis. Germline V gene lookup returns CDR1 SSHAT and CDR2 FNYEAQ (reference sequence). The CDR3 extends over 16 amino acids. Turning to this clone: One end of the junction fails to match germline, which may point to a read error.

Assay used: immunoSEQ multiplex PCR; TCRdb lists only in-frame clones, some missing. In the table there are 40,000 or so clones, around nine tenths of which are singletons. The specimen comprised CD4+ T cells from peripheral blood mononuclear cells, sampled in the third trimester of pregnancy. The receptor comes from a female donor in good health, enrolled as a control in a pregnancy study. The chain has TRBV7-7 and TRBJ1-4; D gene uncertain. The CDR3 is CASTVLQRAHNEKLFF. CDR3 DNA sequence: TGTGCTAGCACCGTACTCCAGAGGGCGCATAACGAAAAACTGTTTTTT. Using reference TRBV7-7 and TRBJ1-4 for the parts outside the CDR3, the full variable domain is GAGVSQSPRYKVTKRGQDVTLRCDPISSHATLYWYQQALGQGPEFLTYFNYEAQPDKSGLPSDRFSAERPEGSISTLTIQRTEQRDSAMYRCASTVLQRAHNEKLFFGSGTQLSVL.